This T cell receptor (beta chain) was observed in a study of blood T cell repertoires in COVID-19. In the study's own analysis: Estimation of nucleated cell counts relied on the amplification of reference gene primers. The protocol was immunoSEQ multiplex PCR, while the TCRdb copy is restricted to in-frame clones and leaves out a portion. V and J calls and clone size follow that table, whereas D and trimming were derived from the DNA. The top ten clones hold roughly an eighth of a sample with about 130,000 clones, about 89% of them seen once. Enrolment of Seattle patients took place during active infection, and they were followed longitudinally. The sample consisted of peripheral blood. The sequence was obtained from a woman aged 70-85 years with COVID-19, enrolled during active disease.

The CDR3 loop reads CASSLAGGLYNEQFF. Here the CDR3 DNA reads TGTGCCAGCAGCTTAGCGGGGGGTCTGTACAATGAGCAGTTCTTC. This chain uses TRBV7-2 with TRBJ2-1; D is perhaps TRBD2 (6 bases). V gave up 0 bases and J gave up 4 bases, with 10 bases separating them. Per the germline V gene, CDR1 is SGHTA and CDR2 is FQGNSA. This CDR3 region has 15 residues.